This entry lists 32 T cell receptor beta chains sequenced from one sample in a study of identical twins. One entry per CDR3 protein, called by TCRdb with MiXCR from the 5' RACE reads. This sample carries approximately 600,000 distinct CDR3 sequences, about 7.6% of them seen once, and the ten largest clones take roughly 1.5%. These sequences were also reported in another study, on yellow fever vaccine responses in identical twins.

Sequencing used PBMCs. The receptors derive from a woman aged 18-29 years in good health.

This clonotype was seen repeatedly, ten times or more. This chain connects TRBV6-1 to TRBJ2-5, with 7 positions matching TRBD2. The J segment lost 4 bases and the V segment lost 4 bases, leaving 3 bases of the junction unmatched. Per the germline V gene, CDR1 is MNHNS and CDR2 is SASEGT. This CDR3 is 13 amino acids long. The CDR3 region has the DNA TGTGCCAGCAGTGGCGGGAGACGAGAGACCCAGTACTTC. This translates into CASSGGRRETQYF.

The genes are TRBV10-2 and TRBJ1-2; D not resolved. This CDR3 is 14 amino acids long. CDR1 and CDR2 from the germline V gene are WSHSY and SAAADI. The germline V and J ends were trimmed by 10 bases and 2 bases, with 17 bases remaining between them. The CDR3 DNA reads TGCGCCACCACCGGATGGGATAAGAACTATGGCTACACCTTC. This translates into CATTGWDKNYGYTF.

The chain joins TRBV12-3 or TRBV12-4 to TRBJ1-5; the D is unclear. Trimming cost V 4 bases and J 1 base, with 14 bases left between them. The CDR3 loop spans 16 amino acids. CDR3 region: CASSSWTETSNQPQHF. The DNA for the CDR3 is TGTGCCAGCAGTTCTTGGACGGAAACCAGCAATCAGCCCCAGCATTTT.

This clonotype was seen only a few times. The chain combines TRBV19 with TRBJ2-3; D not resolved. CDR3 length equals 15 residues. Germline V lookup: CDR1 LNHDA, CDR2 SQIVND (reference sequence). Trimming cost V 4 bases and J 4 bases, with 15 bases left between them. CDR3 protein: CASSRVPTESDTQYF. In DNA, the CDR3 is TGTGCCAGTAGTAGAGTCCCTACAGAGTCAGATACGCAGTATTTT.

This clonotype was detected only a few times. The rearrangement uses TRBV10-3 and TRBJ2-2; D not resolved. The V gene lost 8 bases and the J gene lost 3 bases, with 16 bases spanning the gap. The CDR3 has 15 amino acids. CDR1 and CDR2 from the germline V gene are ENHRY and SYGVKD. The CDR3 reads CAILGGPADTGELFF. The CDR3 DNA sequence: TGTGCCATCCTGGGCGGCCCTGCGGACACCGGGGAGCTGTTTTTT.

This chain joins TRBV20-1 and TRBJ1-2, with D tentatively TRBD1 (5 bases). Germline assignment: CDR1 DFQATT and CDR2 SNEGSKA (reference sequence). The CDR3 spans 14 residues. The germline V and J ends were trimmed by 6 bases and 10 bases, with 24 bases remaining between them. This CDR3 reads CSAHLREEGFAYTF. DNA of the CDR3: TGCAGTGCCCACCTCAGGGAGGAAGGGTTTGCCTACACCTTC.

The chain joins TRBV11-2 to TRBJ1-1, with D tentatively TRBD1 (6 bases). This CDR3 comprises 16 residues. Germline CDR1 reads SGHAT; CDR2 reads FQNNGV. Trimming took 3 bases from V and 2 from J, leaving 16 bases between them. The CDR3 region has the DNA TGTGCCAGCAGCTTGCAAGGGACAAGCTATAACACTGAAGCTTTCTTT. Its protein is CASSLQGTSYNTEAFF.

The sample holds many counts of this clonotype. The chain combines TRBV5-1 with TRBJ1-2; tentative D call: TRBD1 (6 bases). The CDR3 length is 14 residues. The germline CDR1 and CDR2 sequences are SGHRS and YFSETQ. V was cut by 4 bases and J by 4 bases, with 14 bases left in between. The chain's CDR3 is CASSTGTGPYGYTF. Written as DNA, the CDR3 is TGCGCCAGCAGCACAGGGACCGGGCCCTATGGCTACACCTTC.

The chain carries TRBV5-1 and TRBJ1-5; a possible D gene is TRBD1 (6 bases). The length of the CDR3 is 14 residues. Trimming removed 5 bases from V and 0 bases from J, with 9 bases in between. The germline V gene has CDR1 SGHRS and CDR2 YFSETQ. In DNA form, the CDR3 reads TGCGCCAGCAGACCAGGGGATAGCAATCAGCCCCAGCATTTT. Its protein product is CASRPGDSNQPQHF.

This clonotype was seen at least ten times. This rearrangement joins TRBV20-1 to TRBJ2-3; 9 nucleotides agree with TRBD2. The CDR3 is 15 amino acids. V shed 3 bases, J shed 3 bases, and the junction held 7 bases outside the gene matches. CDR1 is DFQATT and CDR2 is SNEGSKA in the germline V gene (reference sequence). CDR3 amino acids: CSASNRRGGTDTQYF. The CDR3 DNA sequence: TGCAGTGCTAGTAATAGGCGGGGGGGTACAGATACGCAGTATTTT.

This clonotype showed up just a few times. The chain combines TRBV6-2 or TRBV6-3 with TRBJ2-7; 10 nucleotides align to TRBD1. The CDR3 spans 15 residues. V lost 2 bases and J lost 4; bases outside the gene matches: 5. Germline CDR1 reads MNHEY; CDR2 reads SVGEGT. CDR3 sequence: CASSYPGTGVYEQYF. The CDR3 DNA sequence: TGTGCCAGCAGTTACCCCGGGACAGGGGTTTACGAGCAGTACTTC.

This clonotype was counted between two and nine times. The chain uses TRBV20-1 and TRBJ2-4, with TRBD1 matching 7 bases. The germline V gene encodes CDR1 DFQATT and CDR2 SNEGSKA (reference sequence). J was trimmed by 0 bases and V by 3 bases; bases with no gene match: 8. The CDR3 covers 16 residues. Here the CDR3 DNA reads TGCAGTGCTAGGGTACCACAGGGGCTAGCCAAAAACATTCAGTACTTC. Translation: CSARVPQGLAKNIQYF.

With respect to this clonotype: The DNA is omitted, as the CDR3 cannot be located on it reliably, and the CDR3 follows TCRdb's listing. This chain joins TRBV7-5 and TRBJ1-1; the DNA was not compared with TRBD1, the D call given in the table. TRBV7-5 is marked as a pseudogene. Both ends counted, the CDR3 spans 17 residues. CDR3 loop: CISVSEATSPESGMAFF.

This clonotype occurred many times. This chain's CDR3 is CASSPINPAGGPDTQYF. CDR3 nucleotide sequence: TGTGCCAGCTCACCAATCAACCCAGCGGGAGGGCCAGATACGCAGTATTTT. The chain employs TRBV18 and TRBJ2-3; TRBD2 matches 10 bases. V lost 2 bases and J lost 4; bases outside the gene matches: 9. CDR1 and CDR2 (germline): KGHSH, LQKENI. The CDR3 totals 17 residues.

This clonotype has a handful of counts. This chain connects TRBV27 to TRBJ2-3, with 11 positions matching TRBD2. Germline CDR1 is MNHEY and CDR2 is SMNVEV (reference sequence). V shed 4 bases, J shed 6 bases, and the junction held 12 bases outside the gene matches. There are 17 residues in the CDR3. CDR3 sequence (DNA): TGTGCCAGCAGTTGGGGGCTAGCGGGAGGTCGTCGGGATACGCAGTATTTT. It is translated as CASSWGLAGGRRDTQYF.

In this sample, this clonotype turned up a few times. The V call is TRBV12-3 or TRBV12-4, the J call TRBJ2-7; 7 bases map to TRBD2. V shed 6 bases and J 4 bases; nucleotides not matched to a gene: 27. There are 20 residues in the CDR3. CDR3 sequence: CASRTRVGLYLQRGLYEQYV. The CDR3 DNA reads TGTGCCAGCAGAACCCGCGTGGGACTATATTTACAACGCGGCCTTTACGAGCAGTACGTC.

This clonotype has ten or more counts. CDR3 nucleotide sequence: TGTGCCAGCAGCTTAGGAGGCCCCGTCTATGGCTACACCTTC. The encoded protein is CASSLGGPVYGYTF. The chain employs TRBV11-2 and TRBJ1-2; no clear D gene. The CDR3 loop spans 14 amino acids. V was clipped by 1 base and J by 4 bases, with 10 bases between them. The germline CDR1 and CDR2 sequences are SGHAT and FQNNGV.

This clonotype was detected a few times. V and J are TRBV12-3 or TRBV12-4 and TRBJ1-2, with a weak D call TRBD1 (6 bases). The CDR3 has 14 amino acids. The V gene lost 3 bases and the J gene lost 5 bases, with 13 bases spanning the gap. CDR3 in amino acids: CASSLDSAGYGYTF. The CDR3 coding sequence is TGTGCCAGCAGTTTGGACAGTGCGGGGTATGGCTACACCTTC.

This clonotype was detected a few times. CDR3 DNA sequence: TGTGCCAGCAGCCGGTACAGGGGGCCCTCTAGCACAGATACGCAGTATTTT. It codes for CASSRYRGPSSTDTQYF. This sequence joins TRBV12-3 or TRBV12-4 and TRBJ2-3; 9 nucleotides match TRBD1. This CDR3 spans 17 amino acids. V dropped 6 bases and J dropped 0; count of bases not matched to a gene: 10.

The CDR3 sequence: CASSLYRRQGNYEQYV. The CDR3 region has the DNA TGTGCCAGCAGCTTGTATAGGCGGCAGGGGAACTACGAGCAGTACGTC. J is TRBJ2-7 and V is TRBV5-6; D possibly corresponds to TRBD1 (6 bases). The germline CDR1 and CDR2 sequences are SGHDT and YYEEEE. The CDR3 runs to 16 residues. Trimming took off 1 base at V and 3 bases at J, with 17 bases between the two ends.

This clonotype showed up many times. The V gene is TRBV12-3 or TRBV12-4, the J gene TRBJ1-2, with D perhaps TRBD1 (6 bases). V lost 6 bases and J lost 0, with 14 bases in between. The CDR3 runs 15 residues. In DNA form, the CDR3 reads TGTGCCAGCAGCCCCAGTGGACAGCCTAACTATGGCTACACCTTC. It codes for CASSPSGQPNYGYTF.

The table lists this clonotype with many counts. The rearrangement joins TRBV7-6 to TRBJ2-5; D ambiguous. Germline V gene lookup returns CDR1 SGHVS and CDR2 FNYEAQ. The CDR3 runs to 13 residues. V shed 1 base and J shed 5 bases, with 8 bases lying between them. The CDR3 sequence: CASSLGVLETQYF. For the CDR3, the DNA is TGTGCCAGCAGCTTAGGGGTTTTGGAGACCCAGTACTTC.

This clonotype was found a few times. The chain couples TRBV20-1 to TRBJ2-1, with 10 bases that match TRBD2. Trimming removed 0 bases from V and 16 bases from J; junction bases left unmatched: 6. Germline CDR1 DFQATT, CDR2 SNEGSKA (reference sequence). This CDR3 contains 12 residues. The CDR3 sequence is CSARDVSGRGFF. DNA for the CDR3: TGCAGTGCTAGAGATGTAAGCGGGAGGGGATTCTTC.

The J gene is TRBJ2-1, the V gene TRBV27; D may match TRBD1 or TRBD2 (5 bases each). Trimming shortened V by 7 bases and J by 2 bases, and 15 bases separated the two germline ends. This CDR3 comprises 15 residues. Germline V gives CDR1 MNHEY, CDR2 SMNVEV (reference sequence). CDR3 region: CASNSGTEPYNEQFF. In nucleotides, the CDR3 is TGTGCCAGCAACTCCGGGACGGAACCCTACAATGAGCAGTTCTTC.

This clonotype was seen repeatedly, ten times or more. This chain joins TRBV12-3 or TRBV12-4 and TRBJ2-1, with 9 bases identical to TRBD2. Trimming took 3 bases from V and 4 from J; bases not matched to a gene: 22. The CDR3 spans 21 residues. The CDR3 coding sequence is TGTGCCAGCAGTTTCCCAAGGGTCTGGGCCGAGGGACTAGCCGAGTACAATGAGCAGTTCTTC. Its protein product is CASSFPRVWAEGLAEYNEQFF.

This clonotype has just a few counts. The gene calls are TRBV5-5 and TRBJ1-2; 8 bases map to TRBD1. The trim removed 4 bases at V and 6 bases at J, leaving 8 bases unmatched. The V gene's germline CDR1 is SGHKS and CDR2 YYEKEE (reference sequence). The CDR3 is made up of 14 amino acids. The CDR3 DNA follows: TGTGCCAGCAGCCGCTCACAGGGGGTAGATGGCTACACCTTC. Translated, it gives CASSRSQGVDGYTF.

This clonotype was found a few times. The chain has TRBV28 and TRBJ2-2; tentatively, D is TRBD1 or TRBD2 (5 bases each). CDR1 and CDR2 (germline): MDHEN, SYDVKM. The CDR3 length is 15 residues. V was shortened by 7 bases and J by 3 bases, with 15 bases between the two germline ends. CDR3: CASIGRGGDTGELFF. The CDR3 region has the DNA TGTGCCAGCATAGGTCGTGGGGGAGACACCGGGGAGCTGTTTTTT. The whole variable domain, filled in from reference TRBV28 and TRBJ2-2, reads DVKVTQSSRYLVKRTGEKVFLECVQDMDHENMFWYRQDPGLGLRLIYFSYDVKMKEKGDIPEGYSVSREKKERFSLILESASTNQTSMYLCASIGRGGDTGELFFGEGSRLTVL.

This clonotype was observed a handful of times. The chain combines TRBV20-1 with TRBJ1-2, with D possibly matching TRBD1 (5 bases). V was clipped by 1 base and J by 6 bases, with 12 bases between them. This CDR3 spans 13 amino acids. The germline V gene has CDR1 DFQATT and CDR2 SNEGSKA (reference sequence). This chain's CDR3 is CSARVGGSDGYTF. In DNA, the CDR3 is TGCAGTGCTAGAGTCGGGGGTAGCGATGGCTACACCTTC.

The rearrangement uses TRBV20-1 and TRBJ1-4; D uncertain. Trimming took 2 bases from V and 2 from J, leaving 12 bases between them. The length of the CDR3 is 15 residues. Germline-derived CDR1 and CDR2 are DFQATT and SNEGSKA (reference sequence). CDR3 nucleotides: TGCAGTGCTAGAAAACCGGCAACGACTAATGAAAAACTGTTTTTT. Amino acids: CSARKPATTNEKLFF.

CDR3 protein: CASSQGIGGEAFF. CDR3 DNA: TGTGCCAGCAGCCAAGGGATAGGGGGTGAAGCTTTCTTT. The rearrangement links TRBV14 to TRBJ1-1, with D tentatively TRBD1 (6 bases). V shed 1 base and J shed 7 bases, with 10 bases lying between them. Germline V gene data show CDR1 as SGHDN and CDR2 as FVKESK. This CDR3 contains 13 residues.

This clonotype was detected ten times or more. This chain connects TRBV12-3 or TRBV12-4 to TRBJ1-2; 8 bases are a match to TRBD1. V trimming: 6 bases; J trimming: 5 bases; junction bases outside the gene matches: 14. This CDR3 is 16 amino acids long. The CDR3 DNA reads as TGTGCCAGCAGACCGATTGGGACAGGCGCCGGATATGGCTACACCTTC. The encoded protein is CASRPIGTGAGYGYTF.

This chain joins TRBV15 and TRBJ2-2, with D possibly matching TRBD2 (6 bases). Trimming took 5 bases from V and 6 from J, leaving 13 bases between them. The CDR3 runs 14 residues. Germline CDR1 and CDR2: LNHNV and YYDKDF (reference sequence). The CDR3 protein is CATSLGGTAGELFF. Here the CDR3 DNA reads TGTGCCACCAGCCTCGGAGGGACGGCCGGGGAGCTGTTTTTT.